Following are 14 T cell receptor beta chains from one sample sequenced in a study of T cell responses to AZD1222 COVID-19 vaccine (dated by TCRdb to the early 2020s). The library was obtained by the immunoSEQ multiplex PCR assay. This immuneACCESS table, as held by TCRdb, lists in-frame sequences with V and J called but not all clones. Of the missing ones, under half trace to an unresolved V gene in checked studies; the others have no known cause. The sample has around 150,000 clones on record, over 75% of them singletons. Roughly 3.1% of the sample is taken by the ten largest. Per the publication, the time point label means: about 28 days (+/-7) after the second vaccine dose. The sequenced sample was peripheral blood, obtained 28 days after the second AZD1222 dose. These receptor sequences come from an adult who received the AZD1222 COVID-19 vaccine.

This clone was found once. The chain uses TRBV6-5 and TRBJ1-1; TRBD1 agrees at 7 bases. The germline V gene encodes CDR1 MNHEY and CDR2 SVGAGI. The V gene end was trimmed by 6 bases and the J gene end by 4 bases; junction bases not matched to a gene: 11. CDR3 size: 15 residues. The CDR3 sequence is CASSHQGGWGTEAFF. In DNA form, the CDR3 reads TGTGCCAGCAGCCATCAGGGGGGTTGGGGCACTGAAGCTTTCTTT.

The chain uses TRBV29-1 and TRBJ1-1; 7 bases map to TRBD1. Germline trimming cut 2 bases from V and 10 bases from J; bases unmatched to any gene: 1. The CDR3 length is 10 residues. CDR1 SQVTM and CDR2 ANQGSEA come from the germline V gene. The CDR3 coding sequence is TGCAGCGTTGAACAGGGGGGAGCTTTCTTT. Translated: CSVEQGGAFF.

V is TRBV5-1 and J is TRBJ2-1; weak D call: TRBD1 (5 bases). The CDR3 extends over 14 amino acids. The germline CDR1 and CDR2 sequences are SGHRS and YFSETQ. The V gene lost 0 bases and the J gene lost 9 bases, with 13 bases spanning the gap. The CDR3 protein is CASSLETGNAEQFF. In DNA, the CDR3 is TGCGCCAGCAGCTTGGAAACAGGAAATGCTGAGCAGTTCTTC.

CDR3 residues: CATSRAAAEQFF. CDR3 nucleotides: TGTGCCACCAGCAGAGCGGCGGCTGAGCAGTTCTTC. This sequence joins TRBV15 and TRBJ2-1; D ambiguous. The germline V gene has CDR1 LNHNV and CDR2 YYDKDF (reference sequence). V lost 1 base to trimming and J lost 9 bases, with 7 bases between them. The CDR3 is 12 residues long.

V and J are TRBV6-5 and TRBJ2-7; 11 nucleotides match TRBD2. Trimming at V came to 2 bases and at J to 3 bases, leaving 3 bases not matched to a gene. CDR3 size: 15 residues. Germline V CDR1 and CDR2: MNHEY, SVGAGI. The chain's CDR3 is CASSYSGTSGYEQYF. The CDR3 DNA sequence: TGTGCCAGCAGTTACAGTGGGACTAGCGGCTACGAGCAGTACTTC.

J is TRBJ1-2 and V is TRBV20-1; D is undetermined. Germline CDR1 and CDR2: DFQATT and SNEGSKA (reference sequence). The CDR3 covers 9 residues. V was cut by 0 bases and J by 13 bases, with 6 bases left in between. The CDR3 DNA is TGCAGTGCTAGAGACTTGGGCACCTTC. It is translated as CSARDLGTF.

In DNA form, the CDR3 reads TGTGCCAGCAGTTCTGGGGCAGTAACCTACGAGCAGTACTTC. Translated: CASSSGAVTYEQYF. The rearrangement joins TRBV6-2 or TRBV6-3 to TRBJ2-7; tentatively, D is TRBD1 (5 bases). There are 14 residues in the CDR3. V lost 4 bases and J 2 bases, leaving 12 bases between the germline ends. Germline V gene data show CDR1 as MNHEY and CDR2 as SVGEGT.

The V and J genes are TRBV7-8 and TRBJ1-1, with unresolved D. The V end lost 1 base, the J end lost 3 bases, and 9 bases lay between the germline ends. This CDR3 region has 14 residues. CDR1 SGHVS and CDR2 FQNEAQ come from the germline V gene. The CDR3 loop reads CASSLVNRDTEAFF. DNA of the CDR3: TGTGCCAGCAGCTTAGTAAACCGGGACACTGAAGCTTTCTTT.

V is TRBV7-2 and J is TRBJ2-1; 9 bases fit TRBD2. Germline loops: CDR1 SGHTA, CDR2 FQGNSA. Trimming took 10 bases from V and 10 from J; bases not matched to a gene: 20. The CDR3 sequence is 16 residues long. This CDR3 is CANVQVAGVSEWEQFF. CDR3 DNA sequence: TGTGCCAACGTGCAGGTAGCGGGAGTAAGCGAATGGGAGCAGTTCTTC.

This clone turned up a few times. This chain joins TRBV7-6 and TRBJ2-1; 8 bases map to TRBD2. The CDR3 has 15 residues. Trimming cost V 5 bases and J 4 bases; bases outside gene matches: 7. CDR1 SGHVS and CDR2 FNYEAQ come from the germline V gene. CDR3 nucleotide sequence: TGTGCCAGCAGCCAGTGGTCTAGCGGGTACAATGAGCAGTTCTTC. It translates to CASSQWSSGYNEQFF. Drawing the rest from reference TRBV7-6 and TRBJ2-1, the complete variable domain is GAGVSQSPRYKVTKRGQDVALRCDPISGHVSLYWYRQALGQGPEFLTYFNYEAQQDKSGLPNDRFSAERPEGSISTLTIQRTEQRDSAMYRCASSQWSSGYNEQFFGPGTRLTVL.

Here the CDR3 DNA reads TGCGCCAGCACCCTCATAAGGGAAGGCTCGGAGCAGTACTTC. Encoded protein: CASTLIREGSEQYF. This chain uses TRBV10-2 with TRBJ2-7, with unresolved D. The V gene's germline CDR1 is WSHSY and CDR2 SAAADI. The germline V and J ends were trimmed by 7 bases and 7 bases, with 20 bases remaining between them. The CDR3 length is 14 residues.

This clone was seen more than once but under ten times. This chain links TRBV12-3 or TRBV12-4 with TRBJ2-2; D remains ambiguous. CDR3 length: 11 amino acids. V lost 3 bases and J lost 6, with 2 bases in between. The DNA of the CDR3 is TGTGCCAGCAGTTTCTCCGGGGAGCTGTTTTTT. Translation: CASSFSGELFF.

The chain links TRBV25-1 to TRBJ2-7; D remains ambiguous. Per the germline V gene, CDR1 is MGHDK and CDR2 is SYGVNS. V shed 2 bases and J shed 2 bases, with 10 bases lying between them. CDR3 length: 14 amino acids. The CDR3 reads CASSEPGVTYEQYF. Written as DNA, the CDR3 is TGTGCCAGCAGTGAACCTGGGGTTACCTACGAGCAGTACTTC.

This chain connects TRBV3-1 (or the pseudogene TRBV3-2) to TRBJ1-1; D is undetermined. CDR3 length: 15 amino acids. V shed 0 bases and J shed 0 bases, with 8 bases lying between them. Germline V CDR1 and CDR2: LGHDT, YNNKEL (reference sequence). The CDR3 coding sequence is TGTGCCAGCAGCCAAGATCCCAGGTTGAACACTGAAGCTTTCTTT. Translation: CASSQDPRLNTEAFF.